The T cell receptor (beta chain) described here comes from a study of T-cell reconstitution after alpha-beta-depleted transplantation in children. Study observations and caveats: The study traced high day-60 TCRbeta diversity in some patients to surviving recipient T cells and thymic progenitors. At the one-year point after transplant, T-cell counts and TCRbeta diversity were found to come mostly from T cells that had been newly produced. Reported findings indicate that, about two months after transplant, alpha-beta T cells came from several hundred expanded clones, which were derived from non-depleted graft cells.

V was pared by 6 bases and J by 1 base, with 18 bases between. The CDR3 is 15 residues long. Germline V gene data show CDR1 as DFQATT and CDR2 as SNEGSKA (reference sequence). Library preparation (for TCRbeta) was performed with unique molecular identifiers. In TCRdb, the PCR reads were re-called with MiXCR into one record per CDR3 protein. Seen here are around 490,000 distinct CDR3 sequences, more than 9.5% observed once, and the top ten hold 14%. For this clonotype: No antigen is known for it.

The TCR was taken from a female patient aged 2-10 years who had a stem cell transplant for aplastic anemia, so the T cells may come from the graft donor. V gene TRBV20-1 combines with J gene TRBJ1-1; D unclear. Sample: PBMCs, mostly from graft donor cells, taken 180 days after TCRalphabeta/CD19-depleted stem cell transplant. Here the CDR3 DNA reads TGCAGTGCCAAGGTCCCATATTGGGAGAACACTGAAGCTTTCTTT. This encodes CSAKVPYWENTEAFF.